The T cell receptor beta chain under discussion was sequenced for a study of blood T cell repertoires in COVID-19. Study in general: From T cells, B-cell-depleted T cells, or PBMCs came the material, which was cDNA or gDNA.

The CDR3 loop spans 11 amino acids. Germline V gene sequence: CDR1 MNHEY, CDR2 SVGAGI. V lost 11 bases and J 11 bases, leaving 13 bases between the germline ends. Per the authors' pipeline: Estimated nucleated cell counts came from reference gene primer amplification. Assay: immunoSEQ multiplex PCR; the TCRdb copy retains only in-frame clones and omits some. V and J calls plus clone size are reproduced from that table; the DNA served to infer D and trimming. The repertoire holds around 250,000 clones, with roughly 80% as singletons. The sequence derives from a woman younger than 30 with acute or convalescent COVID-19. The sequencing sample was made of peripheral blood. The rearrangement links TRBV6-5 to TRBJ1-6; possible D gene TRBD1, 5 bases. CDR3 DNA sequence: TGTGCCCGGGGGAAGAGGGCACCCCTCCACTTT. Translated: CARGKRAPLHF.